This TCR beta chain was obtained from a study of tumor-infiltrating lymphocytes in primary liver carcinoma. Background on the study: The patient population consisted of men and women between 30 and 69 years of age. Roughly 3.5 to 7.13 million productive TCRbeta reads came from each sample, comparable across tissue types.

CDR3 size: 13 residues. V was pared by 1 base and J by 3 bases, with 6 bases between. Looked up from germline, CDR1 is SGHAT and CDR2 is FQNNGV. Researchers generated TCR beta cDNA from about 450 ng of total RNA, relying on a constant-region primer. Researchers made the TCR beta libraries by running three nested multiplex PCR rounds with slightly modified ARM-PCR. TRBV1-TRBV30 forward primers and a C-beta reverse primer were used in the first two PCR rounds, which each ran for around 10 cycles. One entry per CDR3 protein, called by TCRdb with MiXCR from the multiplex PCR reads. This sample has about 190,000 distinct CDR3 sequences; around four fifths occur once, and the top ten carry over 15%. The study co-extracted DNA and RNA from around 20-30 mg of unsorted bulk tissue. Collection of samples drew on five separate regions of each tumor. Uniformly, tumor samples exhibited a viable tumor cell fraction exceeding 90%.

Sequencing input: tumor tissue from primary liver carcinoma. This TCR came from a man in his forties with primary liver carcinoma and hepatitis B virus infection. The gene calls are TRBV11-2 and TRBJ2-5; D uncertain. CDR3 DNA: TGTGCCAGCAGCTTAGTTCTGGAAGAGACCCAGTACTTC. This codes for CASSLVLEETQYF. Variable domain in full (rest from reference TRBV11-2 and TRBJ2-5): EAGVAQSPRYKIIEKRQSVAFWCNPISGHATLYWYQQILGQGPKLLIQFQNNGVVDDSQLPKDRFSAERLKGVDSTLKIQPAKLEDSAVYLCASSLVLEETQYFGPGTRLLVL.